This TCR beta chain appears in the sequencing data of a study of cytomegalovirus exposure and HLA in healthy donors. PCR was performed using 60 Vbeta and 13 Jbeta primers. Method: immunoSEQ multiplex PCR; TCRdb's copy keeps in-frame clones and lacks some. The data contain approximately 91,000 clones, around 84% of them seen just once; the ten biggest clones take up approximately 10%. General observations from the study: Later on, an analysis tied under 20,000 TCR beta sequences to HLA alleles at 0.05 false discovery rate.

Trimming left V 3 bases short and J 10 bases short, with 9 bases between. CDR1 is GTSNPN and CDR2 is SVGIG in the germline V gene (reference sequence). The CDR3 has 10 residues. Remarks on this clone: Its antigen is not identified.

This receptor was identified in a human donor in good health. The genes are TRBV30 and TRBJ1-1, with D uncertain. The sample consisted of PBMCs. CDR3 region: CAWSMVRAFF. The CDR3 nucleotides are TGTGCCTGGAGCATGGTGAGAGCTTTCTTT.